Presented here are 3 T cell receptor beta chains from one specimen sequenced in a study of blood T cell repertoires in COVID-19. Libraries were prepared by immunoSEQ multiplex PCR; TCRdb keeps only in-frame clonotypes and omits some of them. Of approximately 70,000 clones in the sample, more than 75% were seen once. Sequencing was done on a sample of peripheral blood. The receptor source for this set is a human donor in a cohort sampled during active COVID-19.

This clone came up once. The CDR3 here is CASSDPGGRNTIYF. CDR3 sequence (DNA): TGTGCCAGCAGTGATCCAGGAGGTAGAAACACCATATATTTT. The chain recombines TRBV2 with TRBJ1-3; D ambiguous. Per germline, CDR1 SNHLY and CDR2 FYNNEI. V lost 3 bases to trimming and J lost 5 bases, with 11 bases between them. The CDR3 consists of 14 residues. Using reference TRBV2 and TRBJ1-3 for the parts outside the CDR3, the full variable domain is EPEVTQTPSHQVTQMGQEVILRCVPISNHLYFYWYRQILGQKVEFLVSFYNNEISEKSEIFDDQFSVERPDGSNFTLKIRSTKLEDSAMYFCASSDPGGRNTIYFGEGSWLTVV.

The chain links TRBV7-9 to TRBJ2-1; possibly TRBD2 for D (6 bases). CDR3 length: 16 residues. Germline V gene sequence: CDR1 SEHNR, CDR2 FQNEAQ (reference sequence). Trimming shortened V by 5 bases and J by 3 bases, and 17 bases separated the two germline ends. CDR3 loop: CASSLFRDSFYNEQFF. The DNA of the CDR3 is TGTGCCAGCAGCCTCTTCCGGGACTCTTTCTACAATGAGCAGTTCTTC.

V and J are TRBV5-4 and TRBJ2-1, with 8 bases fitting TRBD2. This CDR3 is 14 amino acids long. The V and J ends lost 0 bases and 7 bases, in that order; junction bases with no gene match: 3. Germline values: CDR1 SGHNT, CDR2 YYREEE (reference sequence). This chain's CDR3 is CASSLEGLVNEQFF. The CDR3 DNA reads TGTGCCAGCAGCTTGGAGGGACTAGTAAATGAGCAGTTCTTC.